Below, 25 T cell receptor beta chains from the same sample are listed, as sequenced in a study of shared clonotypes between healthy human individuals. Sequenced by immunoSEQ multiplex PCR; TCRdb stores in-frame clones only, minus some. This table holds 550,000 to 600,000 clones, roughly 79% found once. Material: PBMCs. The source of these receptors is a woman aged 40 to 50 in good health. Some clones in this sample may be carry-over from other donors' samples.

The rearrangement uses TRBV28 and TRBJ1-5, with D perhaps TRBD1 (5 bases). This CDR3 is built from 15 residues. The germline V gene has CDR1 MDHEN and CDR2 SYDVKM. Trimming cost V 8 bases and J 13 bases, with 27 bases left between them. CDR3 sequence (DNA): TGTGCCAGCGCAGATTTAGCCGGGACCGCTGATGTGCAGCATTTT. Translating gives CASADLAGTADVQHF.

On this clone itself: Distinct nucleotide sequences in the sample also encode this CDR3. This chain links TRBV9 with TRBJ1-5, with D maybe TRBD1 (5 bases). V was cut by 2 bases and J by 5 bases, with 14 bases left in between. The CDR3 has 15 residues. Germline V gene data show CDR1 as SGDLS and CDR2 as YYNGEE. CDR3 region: CASSVGQGMDQPQHF. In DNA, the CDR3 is TGTGCCAGCAGCGTGGGTCAGGGCATGGATCAGCCCCAGCATTTT. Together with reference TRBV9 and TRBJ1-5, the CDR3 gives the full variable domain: DSGVTQTPKHLITATGQRVTLRCSPRSGDLSVYWYQQSLDQGLQFLIQYYNGEERAKGNILERFSAQQFPDLHSELNLSSLELGDSALYFCASSVGQGMDQPQHFGDGTRLSIL.

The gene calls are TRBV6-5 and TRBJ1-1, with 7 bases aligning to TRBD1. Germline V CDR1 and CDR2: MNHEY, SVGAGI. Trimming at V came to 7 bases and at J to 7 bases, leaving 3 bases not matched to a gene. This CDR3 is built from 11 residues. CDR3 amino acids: CASKWTGEAFF. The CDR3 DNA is TGTGCCAGCAAGTGGACAGGTGAAGCTTTCTTT.

The DNA of the CDR3 is TGTGCCAGCAGGCCGGGACTAGCGGGAGTATCCGAGCAGTACTTC. Amino acids: CASRPGLAGVSEQYF. The chain employs TRBV28 and TRBJ2-7, with 14 bases identical to TRBD2. The V gene's germline CDR1 is MDHEN and CDR2 SYDVKM. The CDR3 totals 15 residues. V shed 6 bases, J shed 6 bases, and the junction held 7 bases outside the gene matches.

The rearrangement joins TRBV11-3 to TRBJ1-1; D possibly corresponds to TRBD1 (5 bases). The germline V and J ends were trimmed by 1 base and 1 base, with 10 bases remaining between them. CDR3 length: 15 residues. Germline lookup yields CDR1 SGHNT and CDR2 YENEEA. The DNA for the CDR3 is TGTGCCAGCAGCTTAGGGGGCGGCCCGAACACTGAAGCTTTCTTT. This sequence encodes CASSLGGGPNTEAFF. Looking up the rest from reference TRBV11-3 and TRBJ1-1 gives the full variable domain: EAGVVQSPRYKIIEKKQPVAFWCNPISGHNTLYWYLQNLGQGPELLIRYENEEAVDDSQLPKDRFSAERLKGVDSTLKIQPAELGDSAVYLCASSLGGGPNTEAFFGQGTRLTVV.

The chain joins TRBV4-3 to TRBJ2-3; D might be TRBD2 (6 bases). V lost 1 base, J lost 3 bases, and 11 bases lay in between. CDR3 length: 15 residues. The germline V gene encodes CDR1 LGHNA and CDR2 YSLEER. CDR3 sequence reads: CASSQGGGNTDTQYF. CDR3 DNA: TGCGCCAGCAGCCAAGGGGGCGGGAATACAGATACGCAGTATTTT.

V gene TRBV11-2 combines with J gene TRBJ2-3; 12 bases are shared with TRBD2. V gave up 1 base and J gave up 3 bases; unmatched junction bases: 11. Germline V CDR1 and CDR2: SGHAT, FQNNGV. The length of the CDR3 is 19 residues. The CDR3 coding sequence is TGTGCCAGCAGCTTAGCTAGCGGGAGGGCGAGTTTCCAGACAGATACGCAGTATTTT. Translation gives CASSLASGRASFQTDTQYF.

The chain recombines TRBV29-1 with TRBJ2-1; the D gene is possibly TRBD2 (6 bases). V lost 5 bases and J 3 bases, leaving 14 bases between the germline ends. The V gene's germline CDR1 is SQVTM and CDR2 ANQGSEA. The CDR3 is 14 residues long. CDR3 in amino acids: CSVRNGSSYNEQFF. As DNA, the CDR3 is TGCAGCGTTCGAAACGGGAGCAGCTACAATGAGCAGTTCTTC.

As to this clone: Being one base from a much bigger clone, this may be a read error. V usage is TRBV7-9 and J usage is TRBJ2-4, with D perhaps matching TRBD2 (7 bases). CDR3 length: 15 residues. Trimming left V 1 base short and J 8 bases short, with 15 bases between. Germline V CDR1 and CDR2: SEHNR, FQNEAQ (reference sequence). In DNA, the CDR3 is TGTGCCAGCAGCTTAGGGAGGGGGGCGGGGGACATTCAGTACTTC. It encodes CASSLGRGAGDIQYF.

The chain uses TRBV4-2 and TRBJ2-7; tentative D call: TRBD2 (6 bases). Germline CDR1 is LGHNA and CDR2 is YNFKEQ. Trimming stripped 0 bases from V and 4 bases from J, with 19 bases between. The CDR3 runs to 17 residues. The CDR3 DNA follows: TGTGCCAGCAGCCAAGATTTAAGGGCGGGAAAGGGGTACGAGCAGTACTTC. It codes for CASSQDLRAGKGYEQYF.

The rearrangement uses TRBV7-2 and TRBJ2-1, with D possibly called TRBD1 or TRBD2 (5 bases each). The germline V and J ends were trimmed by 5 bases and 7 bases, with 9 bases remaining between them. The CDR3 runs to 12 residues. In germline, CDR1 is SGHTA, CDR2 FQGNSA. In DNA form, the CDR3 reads TGTGCCAGCAGCCGGGACGGGAATGAGCAGTTCTTC. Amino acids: CASSRDGNEQFF.

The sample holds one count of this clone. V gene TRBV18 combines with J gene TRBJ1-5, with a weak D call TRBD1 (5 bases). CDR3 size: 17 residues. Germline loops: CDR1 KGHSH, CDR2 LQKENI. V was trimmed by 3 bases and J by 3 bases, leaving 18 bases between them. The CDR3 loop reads CASSPTTGEGINQPQHF. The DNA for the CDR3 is TGTGCCAGCTCACCCACCACAGGAGAGGGTATCAATCAGCCCCAGCATTTT.

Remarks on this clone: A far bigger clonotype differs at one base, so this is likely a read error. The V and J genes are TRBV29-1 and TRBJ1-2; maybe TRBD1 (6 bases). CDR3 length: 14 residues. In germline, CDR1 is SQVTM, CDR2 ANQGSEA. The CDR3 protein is CGVPLGGLNYGYTF. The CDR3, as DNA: TGCGGCGTTCCCCTGGGGGGCCTGAACTATGGCTACACCTTC.

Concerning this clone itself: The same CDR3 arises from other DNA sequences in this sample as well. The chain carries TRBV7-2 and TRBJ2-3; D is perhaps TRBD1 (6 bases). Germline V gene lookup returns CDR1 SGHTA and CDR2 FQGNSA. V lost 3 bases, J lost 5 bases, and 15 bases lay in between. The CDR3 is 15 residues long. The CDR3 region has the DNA TGTGCCAGCAGCTTCACACAGGGTTTGTTAGATACGCAGTATTTT. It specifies CASSFTQGLLDTQYF.

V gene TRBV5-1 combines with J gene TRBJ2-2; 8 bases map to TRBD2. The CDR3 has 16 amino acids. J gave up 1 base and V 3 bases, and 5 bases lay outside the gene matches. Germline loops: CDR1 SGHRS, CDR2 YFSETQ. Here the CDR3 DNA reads TGCGCCAGCAGCTGGGAACTAGCGGAGAACACCGGGGAGCTGTTTTTT. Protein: CASSWELAENTGELFF.

CDR3: CASSGTVYEQYF. CDR3 DNA: TGTGCCAGCAGTGGGACGGTCTACGAGCAGTACTTC. The V gene is TRBV2, the J gene TRBJ2-7; no clear D gene. CDR3 length: 12 amino acids. Germline lookup yields CDR1 SNHLY and CDR2 FYNNEI. Trimming removed 4 bases from V and 3 bases from J, with 7 bases in between. Full variable domain (missing parts from reference TRBV2 and TRBJ2-7): EPEVTQTPSHQVTQMGQEVILRCVPISNHLYFYWYRQILGQKVEFLVSFYNNEISEKSEIFDDQFSVERPDGSNFTLKIRSTKLEDSAMYFCASSGTVYEQYFGPGTRLTVT.

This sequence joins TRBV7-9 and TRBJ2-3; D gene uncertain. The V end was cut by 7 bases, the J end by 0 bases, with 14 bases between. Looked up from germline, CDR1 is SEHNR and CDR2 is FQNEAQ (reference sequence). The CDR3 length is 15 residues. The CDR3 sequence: CASTLDGTSTDTQYF. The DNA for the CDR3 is TGTGCCAGCACGTTGGACGGTACTAGCACAGATACGCAGTATTTT.

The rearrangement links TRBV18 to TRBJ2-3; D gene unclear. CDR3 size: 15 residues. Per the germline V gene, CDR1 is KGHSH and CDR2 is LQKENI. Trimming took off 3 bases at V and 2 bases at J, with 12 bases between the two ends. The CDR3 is CASSPARLVTDTQYF. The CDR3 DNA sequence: TGTGCCAGCTCACCGGCCAGGTTGGTCACAGATACGCAGTATTTT.

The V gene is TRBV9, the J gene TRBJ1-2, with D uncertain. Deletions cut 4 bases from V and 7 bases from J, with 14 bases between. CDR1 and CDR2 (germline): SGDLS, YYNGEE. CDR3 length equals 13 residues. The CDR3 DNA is TGTGCCAGCAGCTCCCCGGTGGTCGGTGGCTACACCTTC. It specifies CASSSPVVGGYTF.

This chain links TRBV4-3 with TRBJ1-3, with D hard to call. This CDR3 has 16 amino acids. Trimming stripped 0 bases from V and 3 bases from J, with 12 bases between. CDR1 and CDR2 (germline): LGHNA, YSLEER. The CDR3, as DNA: TGCGCCAGCAGCCAAGATTGGCAATCGGGTGGAAACACCATATATTTT. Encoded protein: CASSQDWQSGGNTIYF.

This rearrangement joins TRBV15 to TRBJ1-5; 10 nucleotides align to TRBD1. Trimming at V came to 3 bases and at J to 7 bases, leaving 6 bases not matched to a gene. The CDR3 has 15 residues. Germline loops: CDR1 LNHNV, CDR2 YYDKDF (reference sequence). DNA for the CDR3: TGTGCCACCAGCAGGGACGGACAGGGGGGACAGCCCCAGCATTTT. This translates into CATSRDGQGGQPQHF.

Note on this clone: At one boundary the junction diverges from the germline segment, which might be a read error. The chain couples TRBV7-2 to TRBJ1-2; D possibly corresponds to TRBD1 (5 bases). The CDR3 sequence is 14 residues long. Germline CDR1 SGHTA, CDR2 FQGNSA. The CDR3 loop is CASSIGGTNSGYTF. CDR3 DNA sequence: TGTGCCAGCAGTATAGGCGGGACGAACTCTGGCTACACCTTC.

The CDR3 loop reads CASKGTGRSNEQFF. CDR3 bases: TGTGCCAGCAAGGGAACAGGGCGATCGAATGAGCAGTTCTTC. The rearrangement uses TRBV2 and TRBJ2-1; D perhaps matches TRBD1 (6 bases). The CDR3 sequence is 14 residues long. V was trimmed by 7 bases and J by 7 bases, leaving 17 bases between them. Germline assignment: CDR1 SNHLY and CDR2 FYNNEI.

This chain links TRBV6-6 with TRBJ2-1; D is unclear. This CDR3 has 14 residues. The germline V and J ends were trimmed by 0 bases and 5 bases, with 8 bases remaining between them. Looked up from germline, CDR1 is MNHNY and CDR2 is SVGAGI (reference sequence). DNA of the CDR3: TGTGCCAGCAGTTACTCGACGGCGAACAATGAGCAGTTCTTC. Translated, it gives CASSYSTANNEQFF.

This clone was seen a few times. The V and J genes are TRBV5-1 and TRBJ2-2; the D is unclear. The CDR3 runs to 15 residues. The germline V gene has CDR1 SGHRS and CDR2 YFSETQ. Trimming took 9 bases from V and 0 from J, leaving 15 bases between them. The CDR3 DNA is TGCGCCACCCGTCGCGATGCCTCGAACACCGGGGAGCTGTTTTTT. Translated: CATRRDASNTGELFF.